These 31 T cell receptor beta chains were sequenced from one sample in a study of T cells in localized non-small cell lung cancer. Generated by immunoSEQ multiplex PCR, the TCRdb table keeps only in-frame clones and is missing some. The table records 70,000 or so clones, about four fifths of them present only once. The input for sequencing was peripheral blood, taken before any cancer treatment. The source of these receptors is a female donor of 60 years or more with stage I lung adenocarcinoma.

This clone was seen just once. This sequence joins TRBV19 and TRBJ1-4; a possible D gene is TRBD1 (6 bases). V was trimmed by 4 bases and J by 6 bases, leaving 18 bases between them. Germline CDR1 is LNHDA and CDR2 is SQIVND (reference sequence). The CDR3 covers 16 residues. The CDR3, as DNA: TGTGCCAGTAGTACTCCTGTGGCAGGGGCGGATGAAAAACTGTTTTTT. Amino acid sequence: CASSTPVAGADEKLFF.

This clone was counted a few times. The J gene is TRBJ2-7, the V gene TRBV7-8; TRBD1 or TRBD2 may be the D gene (5 bases each). The germline V gene encodes CDR1 SGHVS and CDR2 FQNEAQ. Trimming removed 4 bases at V and 4 bases at J, with 17 bases between. CDR3 length equals 15 residues. The CDR3 DNA follows: TGTGCCAGCAGCTCCGCCTCGGGACCACCGTACGAGCAGTACTTC. Amino acids: CASSSASGPPYEQYF.

The chain carries TRBV5-6 and TRBJ1-2, with D unresolved. The CDR3 totals 13 residues. From germline, CDR1 is SGHDT and CDR2 YYEEEE. Deletions cut 4 bases from V and 3 bases from J, with 10 bases between. The CDR3 DNA follows: TGTGCCAGCAGCCCCGGGAGGGACTATGGCTACACCTTC. This codes for CASSPGRDYGYTF.

This rearrangement joins TRBV7-9 to TRBJ1-1; D gene uncertain. With 5 bases removed from V and 0 bases from J, the gap between germline ends came to 10 bases. This CDR3 has 14 amino acids. Per germline, CDR1 SEHNR and CDR2 FQNEAQ (reference sequence). CDR3 nucleotides: TGTGCCAGCAGCGCGGGGAGGATGAACACTGAAGCTTTCTTT. Protein: CASSAGRMNTEAFF. Variable domain in full (rest from reference TRBV7-9 and TRBJ1-1): DTGVSQNPRHKITKRGQNVTFRCDPISEHNRLYWYRQTLGQGPEFLTYFQNEAQLEKSRLLSDRFSAERPKGSFSTLEIQRTEQGDSAMYLCASSAGRMNTEAFFGQGTRLTVV.

This clone was observed once. The V gene is TRBV6-6, the J gene TRBJ2-1; 7 bases fit TRBD1. CDR1 is MNHNY, CDR2 SVGAGI, per germline (reference sequence). V lost 6 bases and J lost 8; bases outside the gene matches: 13. There are 15 residues in the CDR3. Here the CDR3 DNA reads TGTGCCAGCAGCCTCAACAGGGGCCGTTGGGATGAGCAGTTCTTC. Protein: CASSLNRGRWDEQFF.

The gene calls are TRBV11-2 and TRBJ2-5, with a tentative D call TRBD2 (5 bases). The V gene's germline CDR1 is SGHAT and CDR2 FQNNGV. The V end was cut by 3 bases, the J end by 5 bases, with 22 bases between. The CDR3 is made up of 17 amino acids. The CDR3, as DNA: TGTGCCAGCAGCTTGGGGTATCGGGGTCGGATCGTTGAGACCCAGTACTTC. Protein sequence: CASSLGYRGRIVETQYF.

The chain couples TRBV11-2 to TRBJ2-1; D is tentatively TRBD1 or TRBD2 (5 bases each). The germline V gene has CDR1 SGHAT and CDR2 FQNNGV. CDR3 size: 13 residues. Between the trimmed V and J ends, which lost 2 bases and 12 bases, there was a span of 14 bases. CDR3 DNA sequence: TGTGCCAGCAGCTTATCAAACGGGGCAGGGCAGTTCTTC. It encodes CASSLSNGAGQFF.

This chain links TRBV10-1 with TRBJ1-2; tentative D call: TRBD1 (6 bases). Trimming cost V 2 bases and J 6 bases, with 16 bases left between them. Germline V CDR1 and CDR2: WNHNN, SYGVQD (reference sequence). The CDR3 is made up of 15 amino acids. The DNA for the CDR3 is TGCGCCAGCAGTGAGCAGACAGGCCCCGGGGATGGCTACACCTTC. Amino acid sequence: CASSEQTGPGDGYTF.

This clone was found a few times. At the DNA level, this CDR3 is encoded by other sequences in the same sample as well. V and J are TRBV6-1 and TRBJ1-3; perhaps TRBD1 as D (6 bases). The CDR3 has 15 residues. Per germline, CDR1 MNHNS and CDR2 SASEGT. Between the trimmed V and J ends, which lost 2 bases and 0 bases, there was a span of 8 bases. This CDR3 is CASSEQGSSGNTIYF. CDR3 sequence (DNA): TGTGCCAGCAGTGAACAGGGGAGCTCTGGAAACACCATATATTTT.

CDR3 protein: CASSVVGPGELFF. CDR3 coding DNA: TGTGCCAGCAGCGTAGTGGGTCCCGGGGAGCTGTTTTTT. V usage is TRBV9 and J usage is TRBJ2-2; D unresolved. The V end lost 0 bases, the J end lost 6 bases, and 6 bases lay between the germline ends. The CDR3 contains 13 residues. CDR1 and CDR2 from the germline V gene are SGDLS and YYNGEE.

The V and J genes are TRBV27 and TRBJ1-6; possible D gene TRBD1, 5 bases. The CDR3 runs 14 residues. The V end was cut by 3 bases, the J end by 7 bases, with 10 bases between. CDR1 is MNHEY and CDR2 is SMNVEV in the germline V gene (reference sequence). The DNA for the CDR3 is TGTGCCAGCAGTTTGGCTGGGGCGAATTCACCCCTCCACTTT. Translation gives CASSLAGANSPLHF.

V and J are TRBV19 and TRBJ1-3, with D possibly being TRBD1 (6 bases). Germline V gene data show CDR1 as LNHDA and CDR2 as SQIVND (reference sequence). V was pared by 5 bases and J by 8 bases, with 13 bases between. This CDR3 region has 13 residues. CDR3 nucleotides: TGTGCCAGTAGTGGGACATCAGGAGACACCATATATTTT. It encodes CASSGTSGDTIYF.

The rearrangement links TRBV5-6 to TRBJ2-3, with D perhaps TRBD1 or TRBD2 (5 bases each). Germline V gene data show CDR1 as SGHDT and CDR2 as YYEEEE. Trimming left V 4 bases short and J 4 bases short, with 10 bases between. This CDR3 comprises 13 residues. In nucleotides, the CDR3 is TGTGCCAGCAGCGGGACCCCCTCAGATACGCAGTATTTT. This gives the protein CASSGTPSDTQYF.

The V call is TRBV19, the J call TRBJ2-7; TRBD1 is a possible D gene (6 bases). In germline, CDR1 is LNHDA, CDR2 SQIVND (reference sequence). The CDR3 length is 15 residues. Trimming left V 4 bases short and J 2 bases short, with 15 bases between. The CDR3 DNA reads as TGTGCCAGTAGTAACCAGGGGAGTTTAGCCTACGAGCAGTACTTC. Its translation: CASSNQGSLAYEQYF.

This chain joins TRBV6-6 and TRBJ2-7, with 10 bases lining up with TRBD1. V shed 6 bases, J shed 4 bases, and the junction held 6 bases outside the gene matches. Germline CDR1 MNHNY, CDR2 SVGAGI (reference sequence). CDR3 length: 14 amino acids. The CDR3, as DNA: TGTGCCAGCAGGAAAGGGACAGGGGCGTACGAGCAGTACTTC. It specifies CASRKGTGAYEQYF.

V and J are TRBV11-2 and TRBJ1-1; D may be TRBD1 (5 bases). Trimming left V 4 bases short and J 2 bases short, with 20 bases between. Germline CDR1 SGHAT, CDR2 FQNNGV. This CDR3 spans 17 amino acids. The CDR3 region has the DNA TGTGCCAGCAGCTCACTAGCCTCGGGACCGCACAACACTGAAGCTTTCTTT. This sequence encodes CASSSLASGPHNTEAFF.

In this sample, this clone turned up once. J is TRBJ2-2 and V is TRBV5-1, with a tentative D call TRBD2 (6 bases). Deletions cut 3 bases from V and 8 bases from J, with 23 bases between. CDR1 and CDR2 (germline): SGHRS, YFSETQ. The CDR3 covers 17 residues. The chain's CDR3 is CASSSPNGGGDGGELFF. CDR3 DNA: TGCGCCAGCAGCTCACCTAACGGCGGCGGGGATGGTGGGGAGCTGTTTTTT.

V gene TRBV2 combines with J gene TRBJ2-7, with TRBD1 matching 7 bases. The V gene end was trimmed by 6 bases and the J gene end by 1 base; junction bases not matched to a gene: 9. Germline V gene sequence: CDR1 SNHLY, CDR2 FYNNEI. The CDR3 has 15 amino acids. CDR3 DNA sequence: TGTGCCAGCAGAGCCTTCGGGACAGCATCCTACGAGCAGTACTTC. Translation gives CASRAFGTASYEQYF. Full variable domain (rest looked up from reference TRBV2 and TRBJ2-7): EPEVTQTPSHQVTQMGQEVILRCVPISNHLYFYWYRQILGQKVEFLVSFYNNEISEKSEIFDDQFSVERPDGSNFTLKIRSTKLEDSAMYFCASRAFGTASYEQYFGPGTRLTVT.

This clone was picked up one time. The chain links TRBV10-2 to TRBJ2-1, with a possible D match to TRBD1 (8 bases). The germline gives CDR1 WSHSY, CDR2 SAAADI. CDR3 size: 16 residues. Trimming shortened V by 4 bases and J by 8 bases, and 21 bases separated the two germline ends. The CDR3 coding sequence is TGCGCCAGCAGTGGGGGGGGAGGACAGGGCATACATGAGCAGTTCTTC. Translating it yields CASSGGGGQGIHEQFF.

The chain has TRBV5-1 and TRBJ1-3; the D is unclear. Germline CDR1 SGHRS, CDR2 YFSETQ. V lost 0 bases and J lost 0, with 13 bases in between. There are 17 residues in the CDR3. CDR3 in amino acids: CASSLVAGIFSGNTIYF. CDR3 nucleotide sequence: TGCGCCAGCAGCTTGGTGGCGGGGATCTTCTCTGGAAACACCATATATTTT. Complete variable domain (other parts from reference TRBV5-1 and TRBJ1-3): KAGVTQTPRYLIKTRGQQVTLSCSPISGHRSVSWYQQTPGQGLQFLFEYFSETQRNKGNFPGRFSGRQFSNSRSEMNVSTLELGDSALYLCASSLVAGIFSGNTIYFGEGSWLTVV.

This chain joins TRBV2 and TRBJ1-5; D gene uncertain. V gave up 3 bases and J gave up 1 base, with 10 bases separating them. Germline loops: CDR1 SNHLY, CDR2 FYNNEI. The CDR3 contains 15 residues. The DNA for the CDR3 is TGTGCCAGCAGTGAGCGTAGACAAAGCAATCAGCCCCAGCATTTT. Encoded protein: CASSERRQSNQPQHF.

The genes are TRBV7-3 and TRBJ2-7; 8 bases are a match to TRBD2. In germline, CDR1 is SGHTA, CDR2 FQGTGA. The V segment lost 1 base and the J segment 5 bases; nucleotides outside the gene matches: 19. The CDR3 has 19 residues. This chain's CDR3 is CASSLRGSSGYPEGDEQYF. The CDR3, as DNA: TGTGCCAGCAGCTTAAGGGGGTCTAGCGGGTACCCTGAAGGAGACGAGCAGTACTTC. Full variable domain (remainder filled in from reference TRBV7-3 and TRBJ2-7): GAGVSQTPSNKVTEKGKYVELRCDPISGHTALYWYRQSLGQGPEFLIYFQGTGAADDSGLPNDRFFAVRPEGSVSTLKIQRTERGDSAVYLCASSLRGSSGYPEGDEQYFGPGTRLTVT.

In nucleotides, the CDR3 is TGCGCCAGCAGCTTGGGCTCCGGCGATGATTACGAGCAGTACTTC. This gives the protein CASSLGSGDDYEQYF. The V and J genes are TRBV5-1 and TRBJ2-7; D remains ambiguous. Trimming took 0 bases from V and 4 from J, leaving 14 bases between them. Germline values: CDR1 SGHRS, CDR2 YFSETQ. The CDR3 has 15 residues.

Here the CDR3 DNA reads TGCGCCAGCAAGGAGGGCGGGGGGTCAGATACGCAGTATTTT. Translated: CASKEGGGSDTQYF. This chain connects TRBV5-1 to TRBJ2-3; 8 nucleotides match TRBD2. V gave up 6 bases and J gave up 4 bases; unmatched junction bases: 7. The CDR3 spans 14 residues. Germline-derived CDR1 and CDR2 are SGHRS and YFSETQ.

This clone appeared once. The V gene is TRBV19, the J gene TRBJ2-1; 7 nucleotides match TRBD1. The CDR3 is made up of 16 amino acids. J gave up 0 bases and V 5 bases, and 7 bases lay outside the gene matches. The germline gives CDR1 LNHDA, CDR2 SQIVND (reference sequence). This CDR3 reads CASSERQGRSYNEQFF. Here the CDR3 DNA reads TGTGCCAGTAGTGAAAGACAGGGCCGCTCCTACAATGAGCAGTTCTTC.

The chain recombines TRBV5-4 with TRBJ2-7; no definite D call. This CDR3 comprises 14 residues. Trimming took 2 bases from V and 2 from J, leaving 11 bases between them. CDR1 is SGHNT, CDR2 YYREEE, per germline (reference sequence). This CDR3 reads CASSFGSNPYEQYF. The DNA for the CDR3 is TGTGCCAGCAGCTTCGGCTCCAACCCCTACGAGCAGTACTTC.

The V and J genes are TRBV29-1 and TRBJ2-2; D assignment may be TRBD1 or TRBD2 (5 bases each). The CDR3 contains 13 residues. V lost 4 bases and J lost 4, with 10 bases in between. Germline V gene data show CDR1 as SQVTM and CDR2 as ANQGSEA. The CDR3 DNA is TGCAGCGTTGGGGCAGGGACCACCGGGGAGCTGTTTTTT. Translation: CSVGAGTTGELFF.

The chain has TRBV29-1 and TRBJ2-3; no clear D gene. This CDR3 is 12 amino acids long. The V gene lost 2 bases and the J gene lost 1 base, with 4 bases spanning the gap. Germline-derived CDR1 and CDR2 are SQVTM and ANQGSEA. The CDR3 coding sequence is TGCAGCGTTGAACCCGGCACAGATACGCAGTATTTT. This encodes CSVEPGTDTQYF.

The chain recombines TRBV4-1 with TRBJ1-2; no firm D call. In germline, CDR1 is MGHRA, CDR2 YSYEKL. V lost 0 bases and J 3 bases, leaving 2 bases between the germline ends. The CDR3 has 12 residues. The CDR3 sequence is CASSQEDYGYTF. CDR3 DNA: TGCGCCAGCAGCCAAGAAGACTATGGCTACACCTTC.

The chain joins TRBV28 to TRBJ1-1, with a weak D call TRBD1 (6 bases). V was shortened by 7 bases and J by 5 bases, with 17 bases between the two germline ends. Germline-derived CDR1 and CDR2 are MDHEN and SYDVKM. The CDR3 is 14 amino acids. CDR3 protein: CASKGGGGYTEAFF. The CDR3 DNA reads as TGTGCCAGCAAAGGGGGGGGTGGGTATACTGAAGCTTTCTTT.

This clone was recorded once. The chain recombines TRBV9 with TRBJ1-1, with D hard to call. The CDR3 has 15 amino acids. Trimming pared 0 bases from V and 1 base from J, leaving 10 bases between. In germline, CDR1 is SGDLS, CDR2 YYNGEE. CDR3 nucleotides: TGTGCCAGCAGCGTAGGGGCAGCTCAGAACACTGAAGCTTTCTTT. This translates into CASSVGAAQNTEAFF.